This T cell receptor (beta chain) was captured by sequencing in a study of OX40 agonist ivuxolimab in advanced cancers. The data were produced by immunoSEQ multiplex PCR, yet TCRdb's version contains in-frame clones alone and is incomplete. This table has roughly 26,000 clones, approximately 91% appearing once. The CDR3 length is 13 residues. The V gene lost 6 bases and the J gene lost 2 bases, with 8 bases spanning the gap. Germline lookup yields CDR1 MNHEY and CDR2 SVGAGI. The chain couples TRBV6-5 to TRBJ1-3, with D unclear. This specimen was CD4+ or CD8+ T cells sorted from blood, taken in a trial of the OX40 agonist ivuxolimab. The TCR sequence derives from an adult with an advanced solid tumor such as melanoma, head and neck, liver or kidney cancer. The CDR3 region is CASREGPGNTIYF. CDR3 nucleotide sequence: TGTGCCAGCAGAGAAGGACCTGGAAACACCATATATTTT.